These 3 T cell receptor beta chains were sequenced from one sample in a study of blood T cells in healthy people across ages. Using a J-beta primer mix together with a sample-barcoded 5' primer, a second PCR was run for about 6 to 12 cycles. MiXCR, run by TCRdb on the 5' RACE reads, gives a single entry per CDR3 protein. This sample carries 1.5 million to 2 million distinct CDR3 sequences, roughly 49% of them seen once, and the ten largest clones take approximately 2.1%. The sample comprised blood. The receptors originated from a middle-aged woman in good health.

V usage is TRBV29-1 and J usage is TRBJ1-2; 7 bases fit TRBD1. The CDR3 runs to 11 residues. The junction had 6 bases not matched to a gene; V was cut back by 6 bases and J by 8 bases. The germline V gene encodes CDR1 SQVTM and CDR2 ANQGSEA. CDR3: CSVDRDVGYTF. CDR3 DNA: TGCAGCGTCGACAGGGACGTGGGCTACACCTTC.

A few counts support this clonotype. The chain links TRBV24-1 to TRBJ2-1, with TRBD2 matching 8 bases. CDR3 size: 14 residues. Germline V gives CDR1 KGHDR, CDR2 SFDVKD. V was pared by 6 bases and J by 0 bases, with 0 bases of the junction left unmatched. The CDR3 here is CATSRGGSYNEQFF. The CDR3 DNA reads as TGTGCCACCAGTCGGGGGGGCTCCTACAATGAGCAGTTCTTC.

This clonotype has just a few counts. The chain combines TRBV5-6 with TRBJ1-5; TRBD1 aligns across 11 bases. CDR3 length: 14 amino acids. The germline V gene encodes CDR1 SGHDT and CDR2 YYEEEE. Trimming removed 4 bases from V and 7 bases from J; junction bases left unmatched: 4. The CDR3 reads CASSHGQGAQPQHF. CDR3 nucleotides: TGTGCCAGCAGCCACGGACAGGGGGCACAGCCCCAGCATTTT.